This TCR beta chain was recorded in a study of CD8 T cells in Susac syndrome. The CD8+ and CD4+ T cells were negatively isolated, with the TEMRA cells enriched by FACS. Random hexamers served to reverse transcribe roughly 0.45 to 1 ug RNA. Using its own MiXCR run on the immunoSEQ multiplex PCR reads, TCRdb lists one record per CDR3 protein. The data show a few hundred thousand distinct CDR3 sequences, 90% to 95% seen once. The sequence was collected from a human donor with multiple sclerosis. The sample consisted of CD4+ T cells from PBMCs.

CDR3 amino acids: CSARDRDFGTDTQYF. The CDR3 DNA is TGCAGTGCTAGAGATCGGGATTTCGGCACAGATACGCAGTATTTT. The genes are TRBV20-1 and TRBJ2-3; tentative D call: TRBD2 (5 bases). Germline CDR1 and CDR2: DFQATT and SNEGSKA (reference sequence). V was shortened by 0 bases and J by 1 base, with 11 bases between the two germline ends. This CDR3 is 15 amino acids long.